Following are 29 T cell receptor beta chains from one sample sequenced in a study of glioma-infiltrating T cells after dendritic cell vaccination. The time point: after dendritic cell vaccination, including at tumor progression/relapse. Clones were sequenced by immunoSEQ multiplex PCR, and TCRdb holds only the in-frame ones, with some missing. Altogether about 58,000 clones are present, about 83% being singletons, with the ten largest covering around 8.3%. The source material was blood, sampled after dendritic cell vaccination. Every receptor here comes from a human donor with glioblastoma.

This clone was counted between two and nine times. The rearrangement links TRBV7-9 to TRBJ1-3, with TRBD1 matching 8 bases. J was trimmed by 0 bases and V by 5 bases; bases with no gene match: 6. CDR3 length: 16 amino acids. The germline V gene encodes CDR1 SEHNR and CDR2 FQNEAQ (reference sequence). The CDR3 DNA reads TGTGCCAGCAGCCCAGGGGGCATTACCTCTGGAAACACCATATATTTT. Residues: CASSPGGITSGNTIYF.

The V gene is TRBV27, the J gene TRBJ2-2, with a weak D call TRBD1 (6 bases). Germline CDR1 MNHEY, CDR2 SMNVEV (reference sequence). The CDR3 length is 16 residues. V dropped 7 bases and J dropped 6 bases, with 21 bases sitting between them. The CDR3 sequence: CASTLRGGGWAGELFF. The CDR3 DNA reads TGTGCCAGCACTCTAAGAGGGGGTGGATGGGCCGGGGAGCTGTTTTTT.

This chain uses TRBV5-6 with TRBJ1-1, with 7 bases aligning to TRBD1. J gave up 8 bases and V 4 bases, and 5 bases lay outside the gene matches. There are 12 residues in the CDR3. The germline CDR1 and CDR2 sequences are SGHDT and YYEEEE. The CDR3 sequence is CASSHRDSEAFF. CDR3 in DNA: TGTGCCAGCAGCCATCGGGACAGCGAAGCTTTCTTT. Supplemented by reference TRBV5-6 and TRBJ1-1, the full variable domain reads DAGVTQSPTHLIKTRGQQVTLRCSPKSGHDTVSWYQQALGQGPQFIFQYYEEEERQRGNFPDRFSGHQFPNYSSELNVNALLLGDSALYLCASSHRDSEAFFGQGTRLTVV.

The V gene is TRBV28, the J gene TRBJ2-7; possible D gene TRBD2, 5 bases. Trimming removed 3 bases from V and 9 bases from J, with 39 bases in between. The CDR3 length is 21 residues. The germline gives CDR1 MDHEN, CDR2 SYDVKM. The CDR3 loop is CASSFWEFEENLRVKGGRQYF. In DNA form, the CDR3 reads TGTGCCAGCAGTTTTTGGGAGTTCGAGGAAAATCTACGAGTTAAGGGTGGTCGGCAGTACTTC. The full variable domain, in which reference TRBV28 and TRBJ2-7 provide the parts outside the CDR3, is DVKVTQSSRYLVKRTGEKVFLECVQDMDHENMFWYRQDPGLGLRLIYFSYDVKMKEKGDIPEGYSVSREKKERFSLILESASTNQTSMYLCASSFWEFEENLRVKGGRQYFGPGTRLTVT.

The chain uses TRBV28 and TRBJ1-2; the match to TRBD1 covers 10 bases. Germline CDR1 reads MDHEN; CDR2 reads SYDVKM. The CDR3 extends over 16 amino acids. The ends lost 7 bases at V and 8 bases at J; junction bases unmatched: 16. The CDR3 DNA reads TGTGCCAGCACCCTTCTAACGGGACAGGGGACCGGAGGCTACACCTTC. Its translation: CASTLLTGQGTGGYTF.

The sample holds one count of this clone. The chain links TRBV7-3 to TRBJ2-1; 10 bases are shared with TRBD2. J was trimmed by 10 bases and V by 5 bases; bases with no gene match: 8. Germline CDR1 and CDR2: SGHTA and FQGTGA. CDR3 length: 14 residues. The CDR3 DNA sequence: TGTGCCAGCAGCGCGAGCGGGGGGGCAGGGGAGCAGTTCTTC. Amino acids: CASSASGGAGEQFF.

V is TRBV7-2 and J is TRBJ2-4; possibly TRBD1 for D (5 bases). The V end was cut by 5 bases, the J end by 7 bases, with 15 bases between. The CDR3 extends over 14 amino acids. Germline V lookup: CDR1 SGHTA, CDR2 FQGNSA. The CDR3 sequence is CASSSRQTFNIQYF. The CDR3 region has the DNA TGTGCCAGCAGCAGCAGACAGACATTCAACATTCAGTACTTC. Using reference TRBV7-2 and TRBJ2-4 for the parts outside the CDR3, the full variable domain is GAGVSQSPSNKVTEKGKDVELRCDPISGHTALYWYRQSLGQGLEFLIYFQGNSAPDKSGLPSDRFSAERTGGSVSTLTIQRTQQEDSAVYLCASSSRQTFNIQYFGAGTRLSVL.

The rearrangement links TRBV5-4 to TRBJ1-2; 7 nucleotides line up with TRBD1. The J segment lost 4 bases and the V segment lost 2 bases, leaving 5 bases of the junction unmatched. Germline lookup yields CDR1 SGHNT and CDR2 YYREEE (reference sequence). The CDR3 has 14 amino acids. The CDR3 region has the DNA TGTGCCAGCAGCTTTGTAGGGGGCGGCTATGGCTACACCTTC. Amino acids: CASSFVGGGYGYTF.

This clone was recorded once. The chain couples TRBV18 to TRBJ1-1; D possibly corresponds to TRBD1 (5 bases). This CDR3 region has 15 residues. The germline gives CDR1 KGHSH, CDR2 LQKENI. V lost 0 bases and J 0 bases, leaving 8 bases between the germline ends. CDR3 in DNA: TGTGCCAGCTCACCACCGGCGGGGGTGAACACTGAAGCTTTCTTT. Its translation: CASSPPAGVNTEAFF.

The rearrangement links TRBV2 to TRBJ1-3; 9 nucleotides line up with TRBD1. The J segment lost 3 bases and the V segment lost 4 bases, leaving 4 bases of the junction unmatched. In germline, CDR1 is SNHLY, CDR2 FYNNEI. The CDR3 loop spans 15 amino acids. CDR3 nucleotides: TGTGCCAGCAGTGGGACAGGGGACTTTGGAAACACCATATATTTT. Translated: CASSGTGDFGNTIYF.

As for this clone: Compared with germline, one end of the junction differs, possibly owing to a read error. The sample contains more than one DNA sequence encoding this CDR3. The rearrangement links TRBV5-4 to TRBJ1-6, with 7 nucleotides matching TRBD1. Germline V lookup: CDR1 SGHNT, CDR2 YYREEE (reference sequence). This CDR3 spans 16 amino acids. The CDR3 coding sequence is TGTGCCAGCAGTTTGAGGCCGGGACAGAATAATTCCCCCCTCCACTTT. Its protein is CASSLRPGQNNSPLHF.

For this clone: One end of the junction does not line up with germline, which may come from a read error. V and J are TRBV7-7 and TRBJ2-3; the D gene is possibly TRBD2 (6 bases). The CDR3 covers 15 residues. CDR1 and CDR2 (germline): SSHAT, FNYEAQ (reference sequence). CDR3 DNA sequence: TGTGCTAGCAGCTTGCGCGCGGGGAGCACAGATACGCAGTATTTT. Its protein product is CASSLRAGSTDTQYF.

This rearrangement joins TRBV10-1 to TRBJ1-1; 12 bases line up with TRBD1. The germline V gene has CDR1 WNHNN and CDR2 SYGVQD (reference sequence). The CDR3 sequence is 22 residues long. The V gene end was trimmed by 5 bases and the J gene end by 6 bases; junction bases not matched to a gene: 28. The CDR3 loop is CASSRKSGTGGEIDSLIPEAFF. The CDR3 DNA reads TGCGCCAGCAGTCGAAAATCCGGGACAGGGGGCGAGATAGATAGCCTAATCCCTGAAGCTTTCTTT.

This chain uses TRBV4-1 with TRBJ2-7; D remains unclear. The germline CDR1 and CDR2 sequences are MGHRA and YSYEKL. The CDR3 covers 14 residues. V was shortened by 1 base and J by 3 bases, with 10 bases between the two germline ends. The CDR3 region is CASSQVPANYEQYF. The CDR3 DNA sequence: TGCGCCAGCAGCCAAGTTCCAGCGAACTACGAGCAGTACTTC.

This chain joins TRBV5-6 and TRBJ2-1; no firm D call. Germline assignment: CDR1 SGHDT and CDR2 YYEEEE. The CDR3 runs to 13 residues. Between the trimmed V and J ends, which lost 0 bases and 5 bases, there was a span of 6 bases. CDR3 amino acids: CASSLGGHNEQFF. For the CDR3, the DNA is TGTGCCAGCAGCTTGGGAGGCCACAATGAGCAGTTCTTC.

The chain has TRBV7-3 and TRBJ2-1; D possibly corresponds to TRBD2 (5 bases). The CDR3 loop spans 13 amino acids. Germline-derived CDR1 and CDR2 are SGHTA and FQGTGA. Trimming shortened V by 1 base and J by 8 bases, and 9 bases separated the two germline ends. The CDR3 nucleotides are TGTGCCAGCAGCTTAAACTCGGGATATGAGCAGTTCTTC. As protein: CASSLNSGYEQFF.

This clone was seen at least ten times. At the DNA level, this CDR3 is encoded by other sequences in the same sample as well. The chain carries TRBV18 and TRBJ2-7; a possible D gene is TRBD1 (5 bases). Germline loops: CDR1 KGHSH, CDR2 LQKENI. V was trimmed by 3 bases and J by 2 bases, leaving 11 bases between them. This CDR3 spans 14 amino acids. The CDR3 DNA reads TGTGCCAGCTCACCGGACACTGGGCCCTACGAGCAGTACTTC. Its protein product is CASSPDTGPYEQYF.

The gene calls are TRBV7-2 and TRBJ2-2, with 7 bases aligning to TRBD2. CDR1 is SGHTA and CDR2 is FQGNSA in the germline V gene. Trimming took 3 bases from V and 0 from J; bases not matched to a gene: 10. CDR3 length equals 18 residues. The CDR3 region is CASSFPPRDYTNTGELFF. The CDR3 coding sequence is TGTGCCAGCAGCTTCCCACCCCGGGACTACACGAACACCGGGGAGCTGTTTTTT.

The chain is built from TRBV2 and TRBJ1-1; 9 bases are a match to TRBD1. The germline CDR1 and CDR2 sequences are SNHLY and FYNNEI. The trim removed 8 bases at V and 5 bases at J, leaving 3 bases unmatched. This CDR3 is built from 12 residues. CDR3 sequence: CASRDRVTEAFF. The CDR3, as DNA: TGTGCCAGCCGGGACAGGGTTACTGAAGCTTTCTTT.

In this sample, this clone turned up once. The rearrangement links TRBV6-5 to TRBJ1-3; perhaps TRBD1 as D (6 bases). V was pared by 6 bases and J by 0 bases, with 12 bases between. Looked up from germline, CDR1 is MNHEY and CDR2 is SVGAGI. The length of the CDR3 is 15 residues. CDR3 DNA sequence: TGTGCCAGCAGAAAAGACAGGAGCTCTGGAAACACCATATATTTT. Its translation is CASRKDRSSGNTIYF.

This chain joins TRBV19 and TRBJ1-2; D is ambiguous. This CDR3 contains 15 residues. Trimming took off 6 bases at V and 8 bases at J, with 22 bases between the two ends. In germline, CDR1 is LNHDA, CDR2 SQIVND (reference sequence). CDR3 sequence (DNA): TGTGCCAGTAGGCCGAATTCGTGGGGTGGGAGCGGCTACACCTTC. Its protein product is CASRPNSWGGSGYTF.

The V and J genes are TRBV5-6 and TRBJ1-2; 7 bases align to TRBD1. Germline lookup yields CDR1 SGHDT and CDR2 YYEEEE. The CDR3 is 14 amino acids. Trimming took 4 bases from V and 4 from J; bases not matched to a gene: 7. CDR3 protein: CASSPTQGGYGYTF. CDR3 coding DNA: TGTGCCAGCAGCCCGACTCAGGGGGGCTATGGCTACACCTTC.

This clone showed up just a few times. The V gene is TRBV19, the J gene TRBJ1-1, with TRBD1 matching over 9 bases. Trimming took 0 bases from V and 0 from J; bases not matched to a gene: 8. CDR3 length equals 18 residues. Germline values: CDR1 LNHDA, CDR2 SQIVND (reference sequence). The CDR3 protein is CASSIDLRTGALNTEAFF. In DNA form, the CDR3 reads TGTGCCAGTAGTATAGATCTACGGACAGGGGCCTTGAACACTGAAGCTTTCTTT.

The V call is TRBV5-6, the J call TRBJ2-5, with TRBD1 as a possible D gene (5 bases). The germline V gene encodes CDR1 SGHDT and CDR2 YYEEEE. The CDR3 covers 14 residues. V shed 0 bases and J shed 2 bases, with 8 bases lying between them. This CDR3 is CASSLVGPQETQYF. Here the CDR3 DNA reads TGTGCCAGCAGCTTGGTGGGGCCGCAAGAGACCCAGTACTTC.

This clone has a handful of counts. The chain recombines TRBV7-3 with TRBJ1-3; D is uncertain. The V gene lost 5 bases and the J gene lost 1 base, with 15 bases spanning the gap. Per germline, CDR1 SGHTA and CDR2 FQGTGA. This CDR3 comprises 16 residues. The CDR3 DNA is TGTGCCAGCAGCACCTCAACCTCGGTTTCTGGAAACACCATATATTTT. Its translation: CASSTSTSVSGNTIYF.

V usage is TRBV4-1 and J usage is TRBJ2-7, with 8 bases lining up with TRBD1. V gave up 6 bases and J gave up 2 bases; unmatched junction bases: 9. Germline-derived CDR1 and CDR2 are MGHRA and YSYEKL. This CDR3 is 15 amino acids long. CDR3: CASSRTGPQAYEQYF. The CDR3 bases are TGCGCCAGCAGTAGGACAGGGCCCCAAGCCTACGAGCAGTACTTC.

This clone has only one observation. The chain is built from TRBV28 and TRBJ2-7; a possible D gene is TRBD2 (7 bases). Germline V gene data show CDR1 as MDHEN and CDR2 as SYDVKM. The V gene lost 2 bases and the J gene lost 2 bases, with 10 bases spanning the gap. The CDR3 spans 14 residues. CDR3: CASSLMGGPYEQYF. In DNA, the CDR3 is TGTGCCAGCAGTTTAATGGGGGGGCCCTACGAGCAGTACTTC.

This rearrangement joins TRBV5-1 to TRBJ2-7; D is undetermined. CDR3 length: 15 residues. Per the germline V gene, CDR1 is SGHRS and CDR2 is YFSETQ. V was pared by 0 bases and J by 3 bases, with 13 bases between. CDR3 loop: CASSLGSEMVYEQYF. The DNA for the CDR3 is TGCGCCAGCAGCTTGGGTTCGGAGATGGTCTACGAGCAGTACTTC.

This chain uses TRBV4-1 with TRBJ2-3; D is perhaps TRBD2 (7 bases). CDR3 length equals 15 residues. Trimming removed 0 bases from V and 9 bases from J, with 16 bases in between. The V gene's germline CDR1 is MGHRA and CDR2 YSYEKL. CDR3 nucleotides: TGCGCCAGCAGCCAAGAGGGGGGGGGCCCAGGGACGCAGTATTTT. It yields the protein CASSQEGGGPGTQYF.